The subject of this entry is one T cell receptor (beta chain). Its antigen is not known. CD4+ cell separation produced CD45RA+ naive and CD45RA-negative memory subsets. Profiled with immunoSEQ multiplex PCR; TCRdb holds only in-frame clones, not every one. The table lists roughly 1,600,000 clones, less than 99% of them singletons. The sample originates from a study of shared clonotypes between healthy human individuals. Study outcomes and limitations: Collection of samples was limited to blood; tissue repertoires likely differ.

Germline V gene data show CDR1 as SGHVS and CDR2 as FQNEAQ. The ends lost 5 bases at V and 6 bases at J; junction bases unmatched: 6. This CDR3 spans 15 amino acids. The material sequenced was naive CD4+ T cells sorted from blood. Subset meaning: CD45RA+ positively selected. V usage is TRBV7-8 and J usage is TRBJ2-3; TRBD2 agrees at 12 bases. The clonotype comes from a man aged 25-40 years in good health. This CDR3 reads CASSLGLAGTDTQYF. The DNA of the CDR3 is TGTGCCAGCAGCCTCGGACTAGCGGGAACCGATACGCAGTATTTT.